This passage covers 16 T cell receptor beta chains from one sample sequenced in a study of blood T cell repertoires in COVID-19. Produced via immunoSEQ multiplex PCR; TCRdb's table is partial and in-frame only. The sample shows 250,000 to 350,000 clones, approximately 85% of them seen only once. Sequencing was performed on peripheral blood. These receptors all come from a man aged 18 to 30 with active or convalescent COVID-19.

The chain combines TRBV3-1 (or the pseudogene TRBV3-2) with TRBJ2-7, with 11 bases that match TRBD2. The CDR3 has 15 amino acids. With V trimmed by 5 bases and J by 3 bases, 6 bases remained unmatched. The germline CDR1 and CDR2 sequences are LGHDT and YNNKEL (reference sequence). Written as DNA, the CDR3 is TGTGCCAGCAGCACGGTAGCGGGGGGGTTCTACGAGCAGTACTTC. Its translation: CASSTVAGGFYEQYF.

The chain employs TRBV11-3 and TRBJ1-1; TRBD1 matches 7 bases. This CDR3 has 13 residues. Looked up from germline, CDR1 is SGHNT and CDR2 is YENEEA. V gave up 1 base and J gave up 11 bases; unmatched junction bases: 7. CDR3 protein: CASSLGPGQWAFF. CDR3 in DNA: TGTGCCAGCAGCTTAGGTCCGGGACAGTGGGCTTTCTTT.

The V gene is TRBV12-3 or TRBV12-4, the J gene TRBJ2-7, with TRBD1 as a possible D gene (6 bases). V was pared by 3 bases and J by 5 bases, with 11 bases between. The CDR3 length is 13 residues. CDR3 DNA sequence: TGTGCCAGCAGTTTTCAGGGGTACCACGAGCAGTACTTC. Its protein is CASSFQGYHEQYF.

This sequence joins TRBV11-2 and TRBJ1-2; 8 bases are shared with TRBD1. The V gene's germline CDR1 is SGHAT and CDR2 FQNNGV. This CDR3 has 15 amino acids. The V gene end was trimmed by 6 bases and the J gene end by 3 bases; junction bases not matched to a gene: 9. The CDR3 region has the DNA TGTGCCAGCAGACGTCCAGGGGGCTTTGACTATGGCTACACCTTC. Translated: CASRRPGGFDYGYTF.

The CDR3 DNA follows: TGCAGTGCTAGTTTCTCAGGGGGAGCTGGGGCCAACGTCCTGACTTTC. It is translated as CSASFSGGAGANVLTF. This sequence joins TRBV20-1 and TRBJ2-6; the match to TRBD1 covers 7 bases. Germline CDR1 is DFQATT and CDR2 is SNEGSKA (reference sequence). CDR3 length equals 16 residues. V lost 3 bases, J lost 2 bases, and 7 bases stayed unmatched.

This chain links TRBV7-9 with TRBJ1-3; D is uncertain. Germline V gene lookup returns CDR1 SEHNR and CDR2 FQNEAQ (reference sequence). The V gene lost 4 bases and the J gene lost 8 bases, with 6 bases spanning the gap. The CDR3 sequence is 11 residues long. The CDR3 DNA follows: TGTGCCAGCAGCTACGGTGACACCATATATTTT. Amino acid sequence: CASSYGDTIYF.

The chain has TRBV14 and TRBJ2-7; possibly TRBD2 for D (6 bases). Germline CDR1 SGHDN, CDR2 FVKESK. The V end was cut by 7 bases, the J end by 0 bases, with 10 bases between. The CDR3 spans 13 residues. In nucleotides, the CDR3 is TGTGCCAGCAAACGGGGGTCCTCCTACGAGCAGTACTTC. It yields the protein CASKRGSSYEQYF.

The rearrangement uses TRBV10-3 and TRBJ2-3; possible D gene TRBD2, 6 bases. Trimming removed 3 bases at V and 6 bases at J, with 13 bases between. In germline, CDR1 is ENHRY, CDR2 SYGVKD. This CDR3 spans 14 amino acids. The CDR3 region has the DNA TGTGCCATCAGTGAAATGGTACGGGGGGATACGCAGTATTTT. This encodes CAISEMVRGDTQYF.

This chain joins TRBV9 and TRBJ2-7; D not certain. Per germline, CDR1 SGDLS and CDR2 YYNGEE. This CDR3 is built from 12 residues. Between the trimmed V and J ends, which lost 3 bases and 2 bases, there was a span of 6 bases. DNA of the CDR3: TGTGCCAGCAGCGCCAATCCCTACGAGCAGTACTTC. Its translation: CASSANPYEQYF.

This clone was recorded a few times. This chain uses TRBV4-1 with TRBJ1-1, with a weak D call TRBD1 (6 bases). The CDR3 has 16 amino acids. V shed 2 bases and J shed 0 bases, with 13 bases lying between them. Germline V gene lookup returns CDR1 MGHRA and CDR2 YSYEKL. In DNA, the CDR3 is TGCGCCAGCAGCCAAAGGGGCGGACAGTTGAACACTGAAGCTTTCTTT. It yields the protein CASSQRGGQLNTEAFF.

This sequence joins TRBV11-1 and TRBJ1-4, with D unresolved. The CDR3 runs to 15 residues. Germline V gene lookup returns CDR1 SGHAT and CDR2 FQDESV (reference sequence). The ends were cut back, 5 bases at V and 8 bases at J, with 18 bases in the middle. This chain's CDR3 is CASSTDSPFGEKLFF. The CDR3 nucleotides are TGTGCCAGCAGCACTGACTCCCCTTTCGGGGAAAAACTGTTTTTT.

CDR3 protein: CASRGRFNYGYTF. DNA of the CDR3: TGTGCCAGCAGGGGGAGATTTAACTATGGCTACACCTTC. This chain links TRBV5-4 with TRBJ1-2; D remains unclear. The germline gives CDR1 SGHNT, CDR2 YYREEE (reference sequence). Trimming took 5 bases from V and 1 from J, leaving 9 bases between them. The CDR3 is 13 residues long.

The chain joins TRBV7-9 to TRBJ2-2; 7 bases fit TRBD2. The germline CDR1 and CDR2 sequences are SEHNR and FQNEAQ (reference sequence). After removal of 5 bases from V and 5 bases from J, the junction contained 11 bases not matched to a gene. The CDR3 has 16 amino acids. As DNA, the CDR3 is TGTGCCAGCAGCGTAGGATACGGGACTATTACCGGGGAGCTGTTTTTT. It codes for CASSVGYGTITGELFF.

The rearrangement joins TRBV19 to TRBJ2-5, with D perhaps TRBD1 (6 bases). The CDR3 has 15 residues. V lost 5 bases, J lost 4 bases, and 17 bases lay in between. From germline, CDR1 is LNHDA and CDR2 SQIVND (reference sequence). Here the CDR3 reads CASSPPGLRGETQYF. CDR3 coding DNA: TGTGCCAGTAGTCCCCCGGGCCTCAGGGGAGAGACCCAGTACTTC.

V and J are TRBV6-2 or TRBV6-3 and TRBJ2-5, with TRBD2 identical over 7 bases. The V and J ends lost 5 bases and 5 bases, in that order; junction bases with no gene match: 17. The CDR3 runs 17 residues. Germline V gene lookup returns CDR1 MNHEY and CDR2 SVGEGT. DNA of the CDR3: TGTGCCAGCAGTAGTGACCAGCGGGGCCGATACGGGGAGACCCAGTACTTC. Its protein is CASSSDQRGRYGETQYF.

The chain carries TRBV5-6 and TRBJ2-7; 8 positions match TRBD1. Losses at the gene ends were 0 bases for V and 3 bases for J; bases not matched to a gene: 5. This CDR3 region has 15 residues. CDR1 is SGHDT and CDR2 is YYEEEE in the germline V gene. The CDR3 DNA is TGTGCCAGCAGCTTGGTTGGACAGGGAGACTACGAGCAGTACTTC. Its protein product is CASSLVGQGDYEQYF. The entire variable domain, with the rest obtained from reference TRBV5-6 and TRBJ2-7, is as follows: DAGVTQSPTHLIKTRGQQVTLRCSPKSGHDTVSWYQQALGQGPQFIFQYYEEEERQRGNFPDRFSGHQFPNYSSELNVNALLLGDSALYLCASSLVGQGDYEQYFGPGTRLTVT.